The sequence of this TCR beta chain was determined in a study of regulatory T cells in long-lasting Graves disease. Regarding time point: newly diagnosed GD, antithyroid drugs for less than 3 months. Isolated PBMC RNA provided the starting material for the TCR library. Those enrolled as patients came out of an endocrinology department in Xi'an, China. Construction of the TCR beta libraries employed iRepertoire HTBI primers in conjunction with Arm-PCR of CDR3 regions. TCRdb reprocessed the multiplex PCR reads via MiXCR and lists one record per CDR3 protein. The data hold about 460,000 distinct CDR3 sequences, with about 14% observed a single time. This sample was also put to use in a study of T cells in Graves' hyperthyroidism and ophthalmopathy. That publication notes: First-round RT-PCR targeting the TCR CDR3 was performed with the HTBI primer set. Model predictions of ophthalmopathy came a median approximately 6.5 months before onset.

The sample was peripheral blood mononuclear cells (PBMCs), taken at new diagnosis, from a patient treated with antithyroid drugs. This sequence was found in a woman aged 50 to 60 with Graves disease.

DNA of the CDR3: TGTGCCAGCAGGCGAGGGACAGCATGGGGCTACACCTTC. Amino acids: CASRRGTAWGYTF. This chain joins TRBV27 and TRBJ1-2, with 7 bases aligning to TRBD1. Looked up from germline, CDR1 is MNHEY and CDR2 is SMNVEV (reference sequence). The CDR3 is 13 residues long. After removal of 6 bases from V and 8 bases from J, the junction contained 9 bases not matched to a gene.